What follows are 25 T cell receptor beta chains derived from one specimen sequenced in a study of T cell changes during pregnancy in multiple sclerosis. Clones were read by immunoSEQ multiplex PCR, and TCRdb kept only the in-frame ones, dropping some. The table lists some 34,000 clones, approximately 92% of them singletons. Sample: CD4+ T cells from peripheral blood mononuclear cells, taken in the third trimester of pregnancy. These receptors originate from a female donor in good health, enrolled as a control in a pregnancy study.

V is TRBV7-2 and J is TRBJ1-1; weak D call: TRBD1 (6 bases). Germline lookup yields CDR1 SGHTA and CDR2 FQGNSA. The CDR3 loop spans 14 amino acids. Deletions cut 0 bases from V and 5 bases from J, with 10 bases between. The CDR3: CASSLAGGRTEAFF. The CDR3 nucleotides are TGTGCCAGCAGCTTAGCAGGGGGTCGGACTGAAGCTTTCTTT.

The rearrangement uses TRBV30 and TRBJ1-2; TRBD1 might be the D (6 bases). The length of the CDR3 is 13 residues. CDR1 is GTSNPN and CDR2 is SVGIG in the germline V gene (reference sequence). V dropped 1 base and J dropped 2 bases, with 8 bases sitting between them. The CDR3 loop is CAWSGQANYGYTF. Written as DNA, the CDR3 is TGTGCCTGGAGTGGACAGGCGAACTATGGCTACACCTTC. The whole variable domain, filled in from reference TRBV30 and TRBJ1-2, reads SQTIHQWPATLVQPVGSPLSLECTVEGTSNPNLYWYRQAAGRGLQLLFYSVGIGQISSEVPQNLSASRPQDRQFILSSKKLLLSDSGFYLCAWSGQANYGYTFGSGTRLTVV.

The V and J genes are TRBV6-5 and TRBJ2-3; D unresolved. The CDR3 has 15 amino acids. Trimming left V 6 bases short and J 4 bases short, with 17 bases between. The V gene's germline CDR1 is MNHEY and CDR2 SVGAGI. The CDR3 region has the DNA TGTGCCAGCAGGCCCTACCGTAGCTCGTCAGATACGCAGTATTTT. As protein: CASRPYRSSSDTQYF.

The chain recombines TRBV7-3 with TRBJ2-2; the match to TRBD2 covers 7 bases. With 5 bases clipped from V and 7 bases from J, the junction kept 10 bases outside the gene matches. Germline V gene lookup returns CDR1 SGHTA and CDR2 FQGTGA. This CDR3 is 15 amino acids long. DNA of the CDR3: TGTGCCAGCAGCCCCGGGGCCTGGGGGGGCGGGGAGCTGTTTTTT. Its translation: CASSPGAWGGGELFF.

This CDR3 is CASSFREGLHSGNTIYF. CDR3 nucleotides: TGTGCCAGCAGCTTCAGAGAGGGCTTACACTCTGGAAACACCATATATTTT. J is TRBJ1-3 and V is TRBV7-9; D ambiguous. Germline CDR1 SEHNR, CDR2 FQNEAQ (reference sequence). This CDR3 spans 17 amino acids. V lost 3 bases and J 0 bases, leaving 15 bases between the germline ends.

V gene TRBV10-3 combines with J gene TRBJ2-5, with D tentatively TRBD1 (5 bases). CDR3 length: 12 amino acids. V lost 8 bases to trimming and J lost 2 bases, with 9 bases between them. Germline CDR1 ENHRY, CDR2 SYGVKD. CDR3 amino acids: CAIGREQETQYF. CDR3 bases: TGTGCCATCGGCAGGGAACAAGAGACCCAGTACTTC.

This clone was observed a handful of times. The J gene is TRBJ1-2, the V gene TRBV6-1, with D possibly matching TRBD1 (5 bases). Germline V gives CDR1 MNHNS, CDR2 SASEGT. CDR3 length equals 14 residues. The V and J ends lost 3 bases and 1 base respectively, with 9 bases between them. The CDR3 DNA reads TGTGCCAGCAGTGACCCGGGGGGTAACTATGGCTACACCTTC. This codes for CASSDPGGNYGYTF.

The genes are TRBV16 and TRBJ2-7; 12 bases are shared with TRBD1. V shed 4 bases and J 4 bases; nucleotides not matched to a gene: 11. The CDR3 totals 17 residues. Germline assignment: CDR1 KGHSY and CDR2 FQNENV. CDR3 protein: CASSRITPGQGAYEQYF. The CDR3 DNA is TGTGCCAGCAGCCGAATTACTCCGGGACAGGGGGCGTACGAGCAGTACTTC.

Here the CDR3 reads CASSLRQGGQPQHF. DNA of the CDR3: TGTGCCAGCAGCTTACGTCAGGGAGGTCAGCCCCAGCATTTT. This chain links TRBV7-2 with TRBJ1-5, with a tentative D call TRBD1 (5 bases). Germline V gives CDR1 SGHTA, CDR2 FQGNSA. The ends were cut back, 2 bases at V and 6 bases at J, with 11 bases in the middle. The CDR3 length is 14 residues. Full variable domain (remainder filled in from reference TRBV7-2 and TRBJ1-5): GAGVSQSPSNKVTEKGKDVELRCDPISGHTALYWYRQSLGQGLEFLIYFQGNSAPDKSGLPSDRFSAERTGGSVSTLTIQRTQQEDSAVYLCASSLRQGGQPQHFGDGTRLSIL.

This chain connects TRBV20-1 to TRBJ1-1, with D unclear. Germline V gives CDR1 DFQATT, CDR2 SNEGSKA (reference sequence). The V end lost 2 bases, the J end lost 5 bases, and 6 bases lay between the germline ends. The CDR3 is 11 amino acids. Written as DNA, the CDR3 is TGCAGTGCTAGACGGCGGACTGAAGCTTTCTTT. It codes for CSARRRTEAFF.

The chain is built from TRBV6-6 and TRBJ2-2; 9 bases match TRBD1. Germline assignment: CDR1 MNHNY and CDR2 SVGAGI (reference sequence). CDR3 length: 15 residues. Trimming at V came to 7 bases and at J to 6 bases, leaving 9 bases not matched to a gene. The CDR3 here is CASNPGQGPAGELFF. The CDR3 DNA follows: TGTGCCAGCAATCCGGGACAGGGCCCTGCCGGGGAGCTGTTTTTT.

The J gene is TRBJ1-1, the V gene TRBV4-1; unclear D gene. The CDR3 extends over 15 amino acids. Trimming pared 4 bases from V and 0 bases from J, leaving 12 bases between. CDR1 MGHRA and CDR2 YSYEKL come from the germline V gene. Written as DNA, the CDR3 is TGCGCCAGCAGCCTAAAGGTCCAGGTGAACACTGAAGCTTTCTTT. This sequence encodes CASSLKVQVNTEAFF.

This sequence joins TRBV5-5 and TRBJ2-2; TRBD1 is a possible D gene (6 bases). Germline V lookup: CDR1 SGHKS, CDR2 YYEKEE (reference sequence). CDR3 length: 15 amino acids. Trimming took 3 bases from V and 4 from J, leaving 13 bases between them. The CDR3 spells CASSSQRQVTGELFF. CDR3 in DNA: TGTGCCAGCAGCTCCCAAAGACAGGTCACCGGGGAGCTGTTTTTT.

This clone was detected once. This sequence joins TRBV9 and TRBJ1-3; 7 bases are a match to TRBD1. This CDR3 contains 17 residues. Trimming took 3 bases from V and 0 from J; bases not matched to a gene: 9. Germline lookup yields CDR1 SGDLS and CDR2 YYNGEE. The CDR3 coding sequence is TGTGCCAGCAGCGACCGCATGGACAGGTCCTCTGGAAACACCATATATTTT. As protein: CASSDRMDRSSGNTIYF.

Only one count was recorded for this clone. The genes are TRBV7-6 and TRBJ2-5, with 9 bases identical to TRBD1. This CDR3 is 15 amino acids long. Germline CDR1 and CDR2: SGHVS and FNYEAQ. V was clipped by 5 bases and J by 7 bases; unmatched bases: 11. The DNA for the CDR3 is TGTGCCAGCAGCCCCCCGGCGGGACAGGGAGGGACCCAGTACTTC. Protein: CASSPPAGQGGTQYF.

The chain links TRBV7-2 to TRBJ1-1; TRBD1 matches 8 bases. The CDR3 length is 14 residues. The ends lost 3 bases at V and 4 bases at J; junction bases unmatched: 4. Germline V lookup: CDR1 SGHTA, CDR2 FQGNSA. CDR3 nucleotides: TGTGCCAGCAGCTTTCTAGGACAGGGCACTGAAGCTTTCTTT. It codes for CASSFLGQGTEAFF.

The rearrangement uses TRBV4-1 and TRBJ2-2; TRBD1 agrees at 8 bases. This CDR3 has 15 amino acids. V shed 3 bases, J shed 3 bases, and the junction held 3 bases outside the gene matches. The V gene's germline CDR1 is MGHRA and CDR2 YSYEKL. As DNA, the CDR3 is TGCGCCAGCAGCCAGAAGGACAGGGACACCGGGGAGCTGTTTTTT. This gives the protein CASSQKDRDTGELFF.

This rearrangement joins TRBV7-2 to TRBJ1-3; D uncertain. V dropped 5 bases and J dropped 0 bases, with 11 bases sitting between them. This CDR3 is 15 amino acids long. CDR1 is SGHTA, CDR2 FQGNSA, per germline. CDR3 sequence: CASSTRGSSGNTIYF. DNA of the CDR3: TGTGCCAGCAGCACCCGAGGAAGCTCTGGAAACACCATATATTTT. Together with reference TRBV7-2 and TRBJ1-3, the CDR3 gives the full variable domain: GAGVSQSPSNKVTEKGKDVELRCDPISGHTALYWYRQSLGQGLEFLIYFQGNSAPDKSGLPSDRFSAERTGGSVSTLTIQRTQQEDSAVYLCASSTRGSSGNTIYFGEGSWLTVV.

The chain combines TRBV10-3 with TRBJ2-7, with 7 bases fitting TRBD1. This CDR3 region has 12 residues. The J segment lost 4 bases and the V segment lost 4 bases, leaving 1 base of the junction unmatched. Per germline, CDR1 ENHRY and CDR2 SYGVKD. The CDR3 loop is CAISGQGYEQYF. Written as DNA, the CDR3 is TGTGCCATCAGTGGACAGGGTTACGAGCAGTACTTC.

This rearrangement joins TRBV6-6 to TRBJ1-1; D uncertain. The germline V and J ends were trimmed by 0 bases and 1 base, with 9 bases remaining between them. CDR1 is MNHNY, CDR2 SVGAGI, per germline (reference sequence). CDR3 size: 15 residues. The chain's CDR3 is CASSYSEGSNTEAFF. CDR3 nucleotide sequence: TGTGCCAGCAGTTACTCAGAGGGATCGAACACTGAAGCTTTCTTT.

The DNA of the CDR3 is TGCGCCAGCAGCCAAGAGAGGGCTGGGGCCAACGTCCTGACTTTC. Encoded protein: CASSQERAGANVLTF. The V call is TRBV4-3, the J call TRBJ2-6; possibly TRBD2 for D (5 bases). CDR3 length equals 15 residues. Germline values: CDR1 LGHNA, CDR2 YSLEER. The V end was cut by 0 bases, the J end by 2 bases, with 5 bases between.

This CDR3 reads CASSRRQANEKLFF. Written as DNA, the CDR3 is TGCGCCAGCAGCCGACGACAGGCTAATGAAAAACTGTTTTTT. This chain links TRBV4-1 with TRBJ1-4, with D tentatively TRBD1 (6 bases). CDR3 size: 14 residues. Germline CDR1 reads MGHRA; CDR2 reads YSYEKL. V was shortened by 4 bases and J by 3 bases, with 9 bases between the two germline ends.

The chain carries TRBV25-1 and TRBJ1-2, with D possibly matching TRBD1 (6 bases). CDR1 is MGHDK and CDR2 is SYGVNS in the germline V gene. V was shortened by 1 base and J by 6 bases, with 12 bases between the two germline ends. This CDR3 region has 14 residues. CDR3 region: CASSESGGRNGYTF. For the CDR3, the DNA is TGTGCCAGCAGTGAATCCGGGGGGCGCAATGGCTACACCTTC.

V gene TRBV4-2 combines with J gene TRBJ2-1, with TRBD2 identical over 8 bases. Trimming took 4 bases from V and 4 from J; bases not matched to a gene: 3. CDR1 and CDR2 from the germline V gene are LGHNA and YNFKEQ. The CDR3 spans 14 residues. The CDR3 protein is CASSPGTRYNEQFF. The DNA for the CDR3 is TGTGCCAGCAGCCCAGGGACTAGATACAATGAGCAGTTCTTC.

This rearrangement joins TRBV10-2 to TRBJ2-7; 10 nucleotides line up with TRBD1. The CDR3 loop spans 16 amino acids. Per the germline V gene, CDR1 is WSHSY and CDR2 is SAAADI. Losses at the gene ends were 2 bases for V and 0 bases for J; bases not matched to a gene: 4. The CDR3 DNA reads TGCGCCAGCAGTGAGCAGGGACAGGGGAACTCCTACGAGCAGTACTTC. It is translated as CASSEQGQGNSYEQYF.